This T cell receptor (beta chain) was identified in a study of T cells in Graves' hyperthyroidism and ophthalmopathy. Amplified TCR beta CDR3 regions derived from RNA transcripts. The study used the HTBI primer set for a first-round RT-PCR of the TCR CDR3. TCRdb re-called the multiplex PCR reads with MiXCR, one entry per CDR3 protein. This table has about 560,000 distinct CDR3 sequences, under 60% appearing once. Germline V gene sequence: CDR1 DFQATT, CDR2 SNEGSKA (reference sequence). The CDR3 length is 11 residues. This chain uses TRBV20-1 with TRBJ1-6; D might be TRBD1 (6 bases). The clonotype comes from a young woman with Graves' hyperthyroidism. The sample taken for sequencing was peripheral blood or thyroid tissue (not recorded which). The CDR3 is CSGGHDSPLHF. The CDR3 DNA follows: TGCAGCGGGGGGCACGATTCACCCCTCCACTTT.